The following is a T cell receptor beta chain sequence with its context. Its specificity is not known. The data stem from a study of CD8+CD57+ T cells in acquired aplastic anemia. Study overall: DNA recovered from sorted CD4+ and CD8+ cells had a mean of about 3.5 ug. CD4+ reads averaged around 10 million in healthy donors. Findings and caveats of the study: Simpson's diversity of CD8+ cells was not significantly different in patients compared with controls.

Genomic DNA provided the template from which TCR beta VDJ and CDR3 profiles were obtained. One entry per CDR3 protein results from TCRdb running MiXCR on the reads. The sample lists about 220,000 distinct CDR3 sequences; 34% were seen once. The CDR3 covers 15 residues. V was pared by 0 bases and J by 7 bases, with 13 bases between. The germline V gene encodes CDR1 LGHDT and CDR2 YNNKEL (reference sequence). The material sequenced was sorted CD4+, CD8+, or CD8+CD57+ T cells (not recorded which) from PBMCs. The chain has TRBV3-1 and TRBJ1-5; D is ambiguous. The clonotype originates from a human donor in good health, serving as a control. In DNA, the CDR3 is TGTGCCAGCAGCCAAGATTCGCGCTTTGGGCAGCCCCAGCATTTT. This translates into CASSQDSRFGQPQHF. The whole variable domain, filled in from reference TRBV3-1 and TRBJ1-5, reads DTAVSQTPKYLVTQMGNDKSIKCEQNLGHDTMYWYKQDSKKFLKIMFSYNNKELIINETVPNRFSPKSPDKAHLNLHINSLELGDSAVYFCASSQDSRFGQPQHFGDGTRLSIL.